Below, 28 T cell receptor beta chains from the same sample are listed, as sequenced in a study of cytomegalovirus exposure and HLA in healthy donors. PCR used 60 Vbeta primers and 13 Jbeta primers. Generated by immunoSEQ multiplex PCR, the TCRdb table keeps only in-frame clones and is missing some. The sample consists of 100,000 to 150,000 clones, around 83% of them appearing once. Input material: PBMCs. The receptors here all came from a girl aged 2 to 10 in good health and CMV-seronegative.

V and J are TRBV7-9 and TRBJ1-4, with TRBD1 as a possible D gene (5 bases). Germline lookup yields CDR1 SEHNR and CDR2 FQNEAQ (reference sequence). This CDR3 has 16 amino acids. V lost 1 base, J lost 0 bases, and 9 bases lay in between. CDR3 sequence: CASSLGQIATNEKLFF. For the CDR3, the DNA is TGTGCCAGCAGCTTAGGACAGATTGCAACTAATGAAAAACTGTTTTTT.

The V call is TRBV6-4, the J call TRBJ2-3, with D tentatively TRBD2 (5 bases). CDR1 MRHNA and CDR2 SNTAGT come from the germline V gene. The CDR3 runs to 11 residues. CDR3 DNA: TGTTCTTGTCAGACTATAGATACGCAGTATTTT. As protein: CSCQTIDTQYF.

CDR3 in amino acids: CASSLDGSYGYTF. The CDR3 bases are TGTGCCAGCAGCTTAGACGGGAGCTATGGCTACACCTTC. The chain links TRBV11-2 to TRBJ1-2; D not resolved. CDR3 size: 13 residues. CDR1 and CDR2 (germline): SGHAT, FQNNGV. V gave up 0 bases and J gave up 4 bases, with 6 bases separating them.

The genes are TRBV29-1 and TRBJ2-5; 9 nucleotides align to TRBD2. Germline CDR1 and CDR2: SQVTM and ANQGSEA. V trimming: 1 base; J trimming: 7 bases; junction bases outside the gene matches: 13. The CDR3 spans 16 residues. The CDR3 DNA follows: TGCAGCGTTGAAGGGGTTAGCGGGAGCTCGGGGGGGACCCAGTACTTC. This sequence encodes CSVEGVSGSSGGTQYF.

Here the CDR3 DNA reads TGTGCCAGCAGTTTTGGCTTTCCCCCTAGCTCCTACAATGAGCAGTTCTTC. This translates into CASSFGFPPSSYNEQFF. This rearrangement joins TRBV28 to TRBJ2-1; D is ambiguous. Germline CDR1 and CDR2: MDHEN and SYDVKM. The CDR3 has 17 residues. The germline V and J ends were trimmed by 3 bases and 0 bases, with 15 bases remaining between them.

The chain combines TRBV6-1 with TRBJ1-1; maybe TRBD1 (6 bases). Trimming removed 0 bases from V and 1 base from J, with 21 bases in between. The CDR3 is 19 amino acids. The V gene's germline CDR1 is MNHNS and CDR2 SASEGT. CDR3 nucleotides: TGTGCCAGCAGTGAAGCGCGGGCAGGGGAGATTGGGAGGAACACTGAAGCTTTCTTT. Amino acids: CASSEARAGEIGRNTEAFF.

The chain has TRBV9 and TRBJ2-7; D remains ambiguous. The CDR3 spans 16 residues. Germline assignment: CDR1 SGDLS and CDR2 YYNGEE. V shed 0 bases and J shed 2 bases, with 15 bases lying between them. The CDR3 reads CASSVEETPKPYEQYF. CDR3 DNA sequence: TGTGCCAGCAGCGTAGAGGAGACCCCAAAACCCTACGAGCAGTACTTC.

This rearrangement joins TRBV19 to TRBJ1-6, with 8 bases lining up with TRBD1. Germline V lookup: CDR1 LNHDA, CDR2 SQIVND (reference sequence). V lost 5 bases to trimming and J lost 7 bases; unmatched junction nucleotides: 4. This CDR3 has 14 amino acids. CDR3 protein: CASSHGTGNSPLHF. CDR3 bases: TGTGCCAGTAGTCATGGGACAGGAAATTCACCCCTCCACTTT.

The rearrangement joins TRBV30 to TRBJ2-5; 7 bases are shared with TRBD2. V was clipped by 3 bases and J by 0 bases; unmatched bases: 10. The germline V gene has CDR1 GTSNPN and CDR2 SVGIG (reference sequence). The CDR3 consists of 16 residues. CDR3 in DNA: TGTGCCTGGAGCCCACTAAGCGGGGAAAACCAAGAGACCCAGTACTTC. Translated: CAWSPLSGENQETQYF.

The chain combines TRBV4-3 with TRBJ2-7; D not certain. The length of the CDR3 is 13 residues. V lost 0 bases and J lost 3, with 6 bases in between. Germline V gene data show CDR1 as LGHNA and CDR2 as YSLEER. CDR3 DNA sequence: TGCGCCAGCAGCCAAGACCCTCGCTACGAGCAGTACTTC. This encodes CASSQDPRYEQYF.

With respect to this clone: An end of the junction differs from the germline gene, which may be a read error. J is TRBJ2-7 and V is TRBV29-1, with 8 bases matching TRBD1. Germline loops: CDR1 SQVTM, CDR2 ANQGSEA. The CDR3 contains 17 residues. The CDR3 loop is CSVVGGQEGPASFEQYF. CDR3 in DNA: TGCAGCGTTGTGGGGGGACAGGAAGGCCCTGCCTCCTTCGAGCAGTACTTC.

The chain is built from TRBV5-1 and TRBJ2-1; D is ambiguous. This CDR3 region has 16 residues. Trimming removed 1 base from V and 4 bases from J, with 15 bases in between. The germline CDR1 and CDR2 sequences are SGHRS and YFSETQ. The CDR3 DNA reads TGCGCCAGCAGCTTGAGTACGGCGGAACCTTACAATGAGCAGTTCTTC. Its translation is CASSLSTAEPYNEQFF.

This clone was observed once. The chain is built from TRBV19 and TRBJ2-7, with 7 bases matching TRBD1. The CDR3 runs 13 residues. V was pared by 5 bases and J by 3 bases, with 4 bases of the junction left unmatched. In germline, CDR1 is LNHDA, CDR2 SQIVND (reference sequence). This CDR3 reads CASSPGTDYEQYF. CDR3 bases: TGTGCCAGTAGTCCCGGGACAGACTACGAGCAGTACTTC.

V gene TRBV19 combines with J gene TRBJ2-2; 9 nucleotides match TRBD1. The CDR3 runs to 15 residues. Germline CDR1 and CDR2: LNHDA and SQIVND (reference sequence). V trimming: 6 bases; J trimming: 6 bases; junction bases outside the gene matches: 8. The CDR3 bases are TGTGCCAGTAGCCTTGGGACAGGGTCTGCCGGGGAGCTGTTTTTT. Protein product: CASSLGTGSAGELFF.

This chain joins TRBV2 and TRBJ1-2; 8 bases are a match to TRBD1. This CDR3 has 15 residues. The germline gives CDR1 SNHLY, CDR2 FYNNEI. Trimming took 4 bases from V and 5 from J; bases not matched to a gene: 9. CDR3 residues: CASSGGDRIPYGYTF. The CDR3 region has the DNA TGTGCCAGCAGTGGGGGGGACAGGATCCCTTATGGCTACACCTTC.

The genes are TRBV6-1 and TRBJ1-4; 9 bases fit TRBD1. There are 14 residues in the CDR3. CDR1 is MNHNS and CDR2 is SASEGT in the germline V gene. With V trimmed by 7 bases and J by 5 bases, 5 bases remained unmatched. CDR3 region: CASNPGTGNEKLFF. The CDR3 DNA reads as TGTGCCAGCAACCCCGGGACAGGGAATGAAAAACTGTTTTTT.

This chain uses TRBV9 with TRBJ1-1, with a possible D match to TRBD1 (5 bases). The V end lost 1 base, the J end lost 1 base, and 5 bases lay between the germline ends. Germline-derived CDR1 and CDR2 are SGDLS and YYNGEE. The CDR3 covers 13 residues. CDR3 amino acids: CASSVQGNTEAFF. The CDR3 nucleotides are TGTGCCAGCAGCGTACAGGGGAACACTGAAGCTTTCTTT.

Only a few counts were recorded for this clone. In nucleotides, the CDR3 is TGTGCCAGCAGCGTAGCCGAGGGCACTGAAGCTTTCTTT. Amino acid sequence: CASSVAEGTEAFF. The chain links TRBV9 to TRBJ1-1, with no clear D. Germline CDR1 reads SGDLS; CDR2 reads YYNGEE. V gave up 0 bases and J gave up 4 bases, with 7 bases separating them. CDR3 length equals 13 residues. Complete variable domain (other parts from reference TRBV9 and TRBJ1-1): DSGVTQTPKHLITATGQRVTLRCSPRSGDLSVYWYQQSLDQGLQFLIQYYNGEERAKGNILERFSAQQFPDLHSELNLSSLELGDSALYFCASSVAEGTEAFFGQGTRLTVV.

V usage is TRBV10-3 and J usage is TRBJ1-2, with 7 nucleotides matching TRBD1. The CDR3 is 13 residues long. CDR1 is ENHRY, CDR2 SYGVKD, per germline. J gave up 2 bases and V 6 bases, and 3 bases lay outside the gene matches. CDR3 sequence reads: CAISTTGNYGYTF. The CDR3, as DNA: TGTGCCATCAGCACGACAGGGAACTATGGCTACACCTTC.

The J gene is TRBJ2-3, the V gene TRBV28; TRBD2 might be the D (5 bases). CDR1 is MDHEN, CDR2 SYDVKM, per germline. Trimming took 1 base from V and 10 from J, leaving 9 bases between them. This CDR3 is 12 amino acids long. The DNA of the CDR3 is TGTGCCAGCAGTTTATTAGCGCCGCCGCAGTATTTT. Encoded protein: CASSLLAPPQYF.

This chain joins TRBV5-6 and TRBJ1-4; a possible D gene is TRBD1 (6 bases). The germline CDR1 and CDR2 sequences are SGHDT and YYEEEE. The CDR3 consists of 17 residues. Deletions cut 4 bases from V and 7 bases from J, with 23 bases between. CDR3 bases: TGTGCCAGCAGCGACGGACAGAAATTGTTCAGCGGTGAAAAACTGTTTTTT. This gives the protein CASSDGQKLFSGEKLFF.

The chain couples TRBV5-6 to TRBJ2-7; 9 bases fit TRBD1. Germline trimming cut 5 bases from V and 3 bases from J; bases unmatched to any gene: 12. The CDR3 extends over 16 amino acids. Germline CDR1 is SGHDT and CDR2 is YYEEEE. The DNA of the CDR3 is TGTGCCAGCAGTTTTTACCCCGGGACAGGGAGCTACGAGCAGTACTTC. Protein: CASSFYPGTGSYEQYF.

This sequence joins TRBV28 and TRBJ2-6; possible D gene TRBD1, 5 bases. The CDR3 extends over 15 amino acids. The ends were cut back, 2 bases at V and 3 bases at J, with 8 bases in the middle. Germline values: CDR1 MDHEN, CDR2 SYDVKM. CDR3 amino acids: CASSLRGGGANVLTF. The CDR3 bases are TGTGCCAGCAGTTTAAGGGGCGGTGGGGCCAACGTCCTGACTTTC.

The CDR3 protein is CASSLDRGYGYTF. The CDR3 bases are TGTGCCAGCAGTTTAGACAGGGGCTATGGCTACACCTTC. This sequence joins TRBV28 and TRBJ1-2; TRBD1 agrees at 8 bases. The J segment lost 4 bases and the V segment lost 2 bases, leaving 0 bases of the junction unmatched. Germline values: CDR1 MDHEN, CDR2 SYDVKM. The CDR3 has 13 amino acids.

This clone was counted once. This chain joins TRBV7-9 and TRBJ2-7; D not resolved. The CDR3 covers 16 residues. Germline V gives CDR1 SEHNR, CDR2 FQNEAQ (reference sequence). V was pared by 1 base and J by 0 bases, with 13 bases between. The CDR3 here is CASSLVSPPSSYEQYF. CDR3 DNA sequence: TGTGCCAGCAGCTTAGTGAGCCCCCCTAGCTCCTACGAGCAGTACTTC. The full variable domain, completed using reference TRBV7-9 and TRBJ2-7, is DTGVSQNPRHKITKRGQNVTFRCDPISEHNRLYWYRQTLGQGPEFLTYFQNEAQLEKSRLLSDRFSAERPKGSFSTLEIQRTEQGDSAMYLCASSLVSPPSSYEQYFGPGTRLTVT.

This rearrangement joins TRBV7-2 to TRBJ2-1; maybe TRBD1 (7 bases). Germline V gives CDR1 SGHTA, CDR2 FQGNSA. V was trimmed by 5 bases and J by 3 bases, leaving 20 bases between them. The CDR3 sequence is 17 residues long. The CDR3 nucleotides read TGTGCCAGCAGCGGACAAGGACAGGAGGGGTTCTACAATGAGCAGTTCTTC. Its protein is CASSGQGQEGFYNEQFF.

The chain carries TRBV28 and TRBJ1-6, with D perhaps matching TRBD1 (6 bases). Trimming shortened V by 5 bases and J by 8 bases, and 19 bases separated the two germline ends. The CDR3 is 16 residues long. Germline values: CDR1 MDHEN, CDR2 SYDVKM. The CDR3 spells CASSPPGGQSHSPLHF. In DNA, the CDR3 is TGTGCCAGCAGTCCCCCCGGCGGACAGAGCCATTCACCCCTCCACTTT.

The rearrangement links TRBV11-2 to TRBJ2-1, with 8 bases matching TRBD2. The CDR3 is 17 residues long. V trimming: 2 bases; J trimming: 1 base; junction bases outside the gene matches: 7. Germline CDR1 is SGHAT and CDR2 is FQNNGV. The CDR3 DNA is TGTGCCAGCAGCTTAACCGGGACTAGGTCGTCCTACAATGAGCAGTTCTTC. This codes for CASSLTGTRSSYNEQFF.